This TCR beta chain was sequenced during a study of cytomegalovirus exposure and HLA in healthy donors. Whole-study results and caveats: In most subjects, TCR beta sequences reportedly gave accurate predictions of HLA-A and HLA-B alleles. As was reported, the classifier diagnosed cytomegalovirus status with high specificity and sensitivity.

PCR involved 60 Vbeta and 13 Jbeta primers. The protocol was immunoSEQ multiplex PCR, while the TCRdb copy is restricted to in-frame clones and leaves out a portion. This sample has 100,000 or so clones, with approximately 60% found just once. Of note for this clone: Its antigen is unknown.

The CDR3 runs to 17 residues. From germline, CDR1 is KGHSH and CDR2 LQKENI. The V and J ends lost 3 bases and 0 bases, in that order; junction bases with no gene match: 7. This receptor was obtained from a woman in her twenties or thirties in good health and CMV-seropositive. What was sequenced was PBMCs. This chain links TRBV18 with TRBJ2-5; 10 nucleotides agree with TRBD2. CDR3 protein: CASSPGVLAGDQETQYF. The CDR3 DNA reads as TGTGCCAGCTCACCGGGGGTCCTAGCGGGGGACCAAGAGACCCAGTACTTC. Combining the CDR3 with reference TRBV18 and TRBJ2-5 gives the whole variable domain NAGVMQNPRHLVRRRGQEARLRCSPMKGHSHVYWYRQLPEEGLKFMVYLQKENIIDESGMPKERFSAEFPKEGPSILRIQQVVRGDSAAYFCASSPGVLAGDQETQYFGPGTRLLVL.